The clone carrying this T cell receptor (beta chain) has more than one count but fewer than ten. The target antigen is unknown. These data originate in a study of blood T cells in healthy people across ages. Study-level points and caveats: Measured against age, TCR beta diversity per million T cells decreased in a roughly linear manner.

The CDR3 loop spans 20 amino acids. Then a second PCR, running about 6 to 12 cycles, was carried out with a sample-barcoded 5' primer and a J-beta primer mix. One entry per CDR3 protein results from TCRdb running MiXCR on the 5' RACE reads. The data hold 800,000 or so distinct CDR3 sequences, with roughly 25% observed a single time. This same sample was also part of a study on T cells of mothers and their children.

This chain uses TRBV21-1 with TRBJ2-7; TRBD1, the D gene given by the table, was not confirmed from the DNA. TRBV21-1 is termed a pseudogene. The sample was blood. The TCR originated in a boy under 18 in good health. The CDR3 reads CASSKRAGTGVSLRPYEQYF. The CDR3 coding sequence is TGTGCCAGCAGCAAACGGGCCGGGACAGGGGTTTCCCTTAGACCCTACGAGCAGTACTTC.